This TCR beta chain was retrieved from a study of HIV-infected patients and healthy controls. Notes on the study in general: Comparisons were complicated because patients and controls had unequal numbers of distinct sequences.

Around 500 ng RNA was reverse transcribed with alpha and beta constant-region primers. Each of the alpha and beta chains got its own library through chain-specific third strand synthesis with indices. TCRdb re-derived calls from the 5' RACE reads in MiXCR, one entry per CDR3 protein. This sample carries roughly 7,500 distinct CDR3 sequences, roughly 6.8% of them seen once, and the ten largest clones take 20%. Sample share makes this clonotype medium-sized (0.01 to 0.1%). Its matching antigen is unknown. This beta chain is a stray read from a library made for alpha chains; its abundance is not meaningful. Roughly three months, about 14 weeks, into antiretroviral therapy, follow-up blood was collected. The repertoire came from unfractionated whole blood and reflected all unsorted peripheral T cells. This TCR was sampled from an adult with HIV infection. The specimen comprised blood, sampled during antiretroviral therapy.

The CDR3: CASIVRVTDTQYF. The DNA of the CDR3 is TGTGCCAGCATAGTCAGAGTCACAGATACGCAGTATTTT. The genes are TRBV2 and TRBJ2-3; no definite D call. This CDR3 is built from 13 residues. The germline V gene encodes CDR1 SNHLY and CDR2 FYNNEI. Trimming cost V 7 bases and J 2 bases, with 10 bases left between them.